This T cell receptor (beta chain) was obtained from a study of CD8 T cells in Susac syndrome. The RNA, 0.5 to 1 ug, was put through reverse transcription using random hexamers. TCRdb re-analysed the immunoSEQ multiplex PCR reads in MiXCR, keeping a single row per CDR3 protein. Of about 76,000 distinct CDR3 sequences listed, 90% to 95% were seen once; the top ten hold under 0.6%. V gave up 3 bases and J gave up 2 bases, with 5 bases separating them. There are 13 residues in the CDR3. Germline CDR1 and CDR2: LNHDA and SQIVND (reference sequence). The study used treatment-naive patients who had stable or active relapsing-remitting disease as multiple sclerosis controls. Findings and limits, study-wide: The study conceded that its TCR sequencing and HLA analysis involved relatively few individuals.

In the case of this clonotype: The target antigen is unknown.

The rearrangement uses TRBV19 and TRBJ2-1; no clear D. Input material: CD8+ T cells from PBMCs. This clonotype originated in a human donor with multiple sclerosis. CDR3 DNA: TGTGCCAGTAGTATTACAACCTACAATGAGCAGTTCTTC. Translated, it gives CASSITTYNEQFF.